This T cell receptor (beta chain) was recorded in a study of OX40 agonist ivuxolimab in advanced cancers. As for the study more broadly: The costimulatory receptor OX40 (CD134) was targeted by ivuxolimab, a fully human IgG2 agonistic monoclonal antibody. Intravenous ivuxolimab was administered to patients every 2 weeks at six dose levels: 0.01, 0.1, 0.3, 1.5, 3 and 10 mg/kg. Of the roughly 51 patients in dose escalation, around 19 had hepatocellular carcinoma, approximately 15 had melanoma, 9 had renal cell carcinoma and 9 had head and neck cancer. The dose-escalation cohort was roughly 83% male with a mean age of about 60 years, ranging from roughly 20 to 80. Patients were allowed to have had prior anti-PD-1, anti-PD-L1 or anti-CTLA-4 therapy, and around 40% of the dose-escalation patients had previously received checkpoint inhibitors. Partial responses occurred in three dose-escalation patients, of whom one had hepatocellular carcinoma and two had cutaneous melanoma. Peripheral TCRbeta sequencing was intended to test whether TCR sequence diversity was altered and clonal T-cell expansion was caused by ivuxolimab. The paper describes the monotherapy dose-escalation part (N of about 54 patients) of the phase I trial of ivuxolimab.

A remark on this clone: Its antigen specificity is not known. No base-level quality is on record; no much larger clone is a single base apart.

Patients with a history of autoimmune disease or receiving systemic immunosuppression were excluded from the trial. Peripheral blood for TCR sequencing was collected from all dose cohorts at baseline, on cycle 4 day 1, and on cycle 7 day 1. The samples were drawn from a first-in-human, open-label, multicenter phase I dose-escalation trial of ivuxolimab. Adults with locally advanced or metastatic melanoma, renal cell, hepatocellular, or head and neck squamous cell carcinoma were enrolled in the trial. Before TCR sequencing, CD4+ T cells and CD8+ T cells from peripheral blood were sorted into separate populations. To sequence the TCRbeta CDR3 region, genomic DNA was isolated from the sorted cells. TCRbeta CDR3 regions were sequenced using the immunoSEQ Assay. In TCRdb, the immuneACCESS table is reduced to in-frame sequences with V and J assigned. These tables do not hold every clone; where another copy was compared, an unresolved V gene accounts for under half, and the others remain unexplained. Recorded for this sample are over 40,000 clones; roughly 80% of them occurred a single time. The ten largest clonotypes hold 4.5% to 5.5% of the sample.

CDR1 is given as LGHNA and CDR2 as YSLEER, both from the germline V gene. The CDR3 goes from the cysteine to the phenylalanine over 15 residues. Of all the DNA, just the CDR3 is kept, 45 bases in frame from base 1. The paper's findings and limits, for the study overall: Low levels of normalized T-cell clonal expansion were also seen in some patients who did not respond. On average, CD8+ T cells showed more expanded clones than CD4+ T cells after ivuxolimab. The antigen specificity of the clonally expanded peripheral T cells was not determined. At doses of 0.1 to 3.0 mg/kg, clonal expansion of both CD4+ and CD8+ T cells in blood was seen between baseline and week 6. In the 0.1-3.0 mg/kg groups, partial responders had among the lowest normalized peripheral clonal expansion, particularly in CD8+ T cells.

This clonotype was sampled from an adult with an advanced solid tumor such as melanoma, head and neck, liver or kidney cancer. The rearrangement joined TRBV4-3 to TRBJ2-5; 8 bases in the junction line up with TRBD2. The end of the DNA fits TRBJ2-7 better, so the J call may be wrong. Material: CD4+ or CD8+ T cells sorted from blood, obtained in a trial of the OX40 agonist ivuxolimab. The CDR3: CASSQEGSGRFEQYF. The nucleotides are TGCGCCAGCAGCCAAGAAGGGAGCGGGAGATTCGAGCAGTACTTC.